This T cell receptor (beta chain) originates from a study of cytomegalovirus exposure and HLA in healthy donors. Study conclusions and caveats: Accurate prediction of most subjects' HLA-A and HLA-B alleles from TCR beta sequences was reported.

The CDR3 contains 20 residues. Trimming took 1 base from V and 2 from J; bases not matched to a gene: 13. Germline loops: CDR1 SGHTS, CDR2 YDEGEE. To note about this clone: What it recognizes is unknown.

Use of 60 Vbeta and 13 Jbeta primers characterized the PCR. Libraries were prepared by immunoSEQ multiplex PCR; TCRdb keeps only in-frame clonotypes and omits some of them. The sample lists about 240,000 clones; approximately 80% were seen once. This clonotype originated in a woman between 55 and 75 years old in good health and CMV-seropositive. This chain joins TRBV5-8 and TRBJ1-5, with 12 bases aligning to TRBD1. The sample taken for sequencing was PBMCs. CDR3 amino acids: CASSLYPAGTGGGGNQPQHF. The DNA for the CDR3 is TGTGCCAGCAGCTTGTATCCAGCCGGGACAGGGGGCGGTGGCAATCAGCCCCAGCATTTT.